Listed below are T cell receptor beta chains from one sample, sequenced in a study of regulatory T cells in long-lasting Graves disease. Via MiXCR, TCRdb re-called the multiplex PCR reads, giving one row per CDR3 protein. Here the sample spans a few hundred thousand distinct CDR3 sequences, around a fifth being singletons. The sample in question was peripheral blood mononuclear cells (PBMCs), obtained when the disease was refractory, from a patient treated with antithyroid drugs. These receptors were collected from a female donor with Graves disease. Each CDR3 is given without its conserved first and last residue.

v_gene,len,j_gene,CDR3aa
TRBV5-1,15,TRBJ2-3,ASSTGLAGGYTDTQY
TRBV7-3,13,TRBJ1-4,ASSPWGRINEKLF
TRBV2,12,TRBJ1-2,ASSKDRSNYGYT
TRBV29-1,16,TRBJ1-5,SVERSSGHQSFYQPQH
TRBV29-1,12,TRBJ2-5,SVDGTGPKETQY
TRBV5-5,11,TRBJ1-1,ASSSRQGPEAF
TRBV12-3/TRBV12-4,12,TRBJ2-5,ASSWAGTGETQY
TRBV20-1,12,TRBJ1-5,SARDGQGNQPQH
TRBV6-2/TRBV6-3,13,TRBJ2-7,ASSSTLAGHYEQY
TRBV7-2,10,TRBJ2-3,ASSLYSDTQY
TRBV7-9,15,TRBJ1-5,ASSLAVGQYSNQPQH
TRBV15,12,TRBJ1-5,ATSREREGQPQH
TRBV28,11,TRBJ2-7,ARPGLLPYEQY
TRBV11-1,14,TRBJ2-7,ASSPGGGRGPYEQY
TRBV9,12,TRBJ2-2,ASSVEGRAGELF
TRBV9,11,TRBJ2-5,ASSRTVQETRY
TRBV7-8,13,TRBJ1-2,ASSFLGGQFYGYT
TRBV28,14,TRBJ1-4,ASSFSPGLGNEKLF
TRBV7-8,14,TRBJ2-5,ASTKRGAGTGETQY
TRBV11-3,11,TRBJ1-1,ASSQTGIPEAF
TRBV19,12,TRBJ1-1,ASRISLANTEAF
TRBV28,11,TRBJ2-3,ASSPPGPDTQY
TRBV13,13,TRBJ2-5,ASSLGDRGRSTQY
TRBV7-2,13,TRBJ1-1,ASSLVGALNTEAF
TRBV7-3,12,TRBJ1-6,ASSLTGDDSPLH
TRBV7-2,13,TRBJ1-1,ASSLGGVMNTEAF
TRBV20-1,11,TRBJ1-1,SARGDRANEAF
TRBV24-1,13,TRBJ2-7,ATSATGTGFYEQY
TRBV28,11,TRBJ1-2,ASRKPGDYGYT
TRBV5-1,14,TRBJ2-2,ASSLEVTGATGELF
TRBV6-7,10,TRBJ1-2,ASRPTQPGYT
TRBV7-8,13,TRBJ1-5,ASSPVRGSRQPQH
TRBV3-1,13,TRBJ2-4,ASSQDSGIRDIQY